Given below is one TCR beta chain in context. Its specific antigen is unknown. Base-call qualities are not available, and no considerably larger clone is one nucleotide away. The entry originates in a study of shared clonotypes between healthy human individuals (TCRdb year 2020). For context, the study as a whole: The cohort comprised a couple of women and a few men aged 18 to 49 years. Blood TCR repertoires of five healthy adults were deeply sequenced to estimate repertoire size and the extent of clonotype sharing between individuals. For each donor, CD4 naive and CD4 memory were each run on three plates, CD8 naive on two plates, and CD8 memory on one plate. Libraries were prepared and TCR repertoires were sequenced by different laboratories using diverse techniques, in order to increase sequencing depth and limit assay-specific biases. Each donor's leukapheresis produced roughly between roughly 0.85 and 9 billion PBMCs. The paper as a whole reports these results and caveats: Rarefaction of sorted-subset datasets indicated incomplete sequencing despite the large sequencing depth. Sharing across a few donors was observed for around 5% of naive CD4, 3% to 3.5% of naive CD8, over 2% of memory CD4, and roughly 0.4% of memory CD8 clonotypes. The small number of donors limited the genetic and exposure-history diversity represented. Clonotypes shared by all four sorted-subset donors showed higher generation probabilities than non-shared clonotypes. Pairwise subsampling led to the expectation that sequencing depth would affect the degree of clonotype sharing among donors. Sampling was limited to blood, and TCR repertoires in tissue likely differ from TCR repertoires in blood. Larger estimated clonotype richness was generally found for naive subsets than for memory subsets.

Using the deep immunoSEQ assay, TCR CDR3 regions were amplified from genomic DNA by multiplex PCR. For each cell subset, the extracted genomic DNA was distributed evenly across all wells of several immunoSEQ 96-well plates, and each plate served as one replicate. Each replicate PCR for sorted subsets received about 200 ng genomic DNA, equal to about 29,000 T cell genomes. Purified libraries were quantified with a Qubit 3.0 fluorometer, sized on a Bioanalyzer 2100, and re-quantified with the KAPA Library Quantification kit. A separate single-read 150-cycle Illumina NextSeq 550 flow cell was used to sequence each immunoSEQ 96-well plate. For the original study's pipeline: Because the immunoSEQ output included only junctional sequences and no quality scores, the filtering could not be the same as the filtering used for full-length reads. To assign V/J genes and CDR3, sequences were annotated using PyIR, a Python wrapper for IgBLAST v1.9, with IMGT germline references. Reads were filtered out if the reads had weak V/J assignments (E-value above 1e-6), no CDR3, stop codons, out-of-frame junctions, or ambiguous translated residues. V3J clonotypes were defined as sequences sharing the same inferred V gene, J gene, and CDR3 amino acid sequence. The percentage overlap between two repertoires was calculated by dividing the number of shared unique clonotypes by the size of the smaller repertoire. Repertoire richness was assessed with RTK rarefaction, the Chao1 estimator, and Recon v2.1 estimates of unobserved clonotypes. OLGA was used to compute generation probabilities for all TCRbeta clonotypes that the gDNA method yielded from a few donors. TCRdb provides this immuneACCESS table in a form limited to in-frame rearrangements. Some clones are lacking; in checked studies, under half of them reflect an unresolved V gene, and why the rest are absent is not known. V, J and clone size reflect that table, while D and trimming were determined from the DNA. The sample table holds 2 million to 2.5 million clones, of which 95% were seen once. Together, the top ten hold about 0.13% of the sample.

The donors were healthy, HIV-negative adults who had no recently reported acute infections or vaccinations. Only Caucasian adults living in Nashville, Tennessee, USA were represented among the donors. CD4+ T cells were enriched by magnetic negative selection; naive cells were then positively selected on CD45RA, and the negative fraction formed the memory subset. Blood was obtained by leukapheresis, after which PBMCs were separated by Ficoll-Histopaque density gradient centrifugation and cryopreserved in liquid nitrogen vapor phase. Analytical flow cytometry was used to check the purity and quantity of each magnetically sorted T cell population. Each sorted fraction had its genomic DNA isolated and then quantified by UV absorbance on a Nanodrop 2000c. The CDR3 goes from the cysteine to the phenylalanine over 15 residues. Of all the DNA, just the CDR3 is kept, 45 bases in frame from base 1. V is pared back by 7 bases and J by 0 bases, with 10 bases lying between the germline termini. From a lookup of the germline V gene, CDR1 and CDR2 are SNHLY and FYNNEI.

This receptor was identified in a man younger than 35 in good health. Sequenced material: naive CD4+ T cells sorted from blood. This specimen's cell subset or site label, interpreted: CD45RA+ positively selected. This chain is built from TRBV2 and TRBJ1-6, with the D gene too uncertain to name. Here is the DNA: TGTGCCAGCATAGGCCGAAGCTCCTATAATTCACCCCTCCACTTT. Its protein reads: CASIGRSSYNSPLHF.